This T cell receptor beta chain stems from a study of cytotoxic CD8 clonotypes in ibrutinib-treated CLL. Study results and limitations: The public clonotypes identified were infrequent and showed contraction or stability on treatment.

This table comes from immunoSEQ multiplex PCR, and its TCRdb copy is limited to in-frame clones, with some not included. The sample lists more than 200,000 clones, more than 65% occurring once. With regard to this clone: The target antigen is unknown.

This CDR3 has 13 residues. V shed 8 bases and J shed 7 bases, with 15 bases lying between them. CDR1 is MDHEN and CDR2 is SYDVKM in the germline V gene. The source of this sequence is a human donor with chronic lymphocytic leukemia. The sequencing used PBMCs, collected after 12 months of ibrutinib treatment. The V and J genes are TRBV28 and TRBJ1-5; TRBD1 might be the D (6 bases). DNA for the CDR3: TGTGCCAGCGGGGGGCGGGGGTACCAGCCCCAGCATTTT. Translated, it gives CASGGRGYQPQHF.